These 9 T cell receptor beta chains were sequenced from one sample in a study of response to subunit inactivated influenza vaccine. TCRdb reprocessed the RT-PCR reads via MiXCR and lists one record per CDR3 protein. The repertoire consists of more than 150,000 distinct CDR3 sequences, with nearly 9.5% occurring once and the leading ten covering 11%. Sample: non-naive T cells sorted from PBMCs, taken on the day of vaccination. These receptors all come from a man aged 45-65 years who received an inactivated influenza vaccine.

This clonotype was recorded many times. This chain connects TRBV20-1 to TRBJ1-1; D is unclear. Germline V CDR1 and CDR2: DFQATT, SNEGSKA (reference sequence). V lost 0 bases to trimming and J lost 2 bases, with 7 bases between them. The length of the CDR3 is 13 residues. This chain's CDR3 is CSARETPNTEAFF. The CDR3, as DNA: TGCAGTGCTAGAGAAACCCCAAACACTGAAGCTTTCTTT.

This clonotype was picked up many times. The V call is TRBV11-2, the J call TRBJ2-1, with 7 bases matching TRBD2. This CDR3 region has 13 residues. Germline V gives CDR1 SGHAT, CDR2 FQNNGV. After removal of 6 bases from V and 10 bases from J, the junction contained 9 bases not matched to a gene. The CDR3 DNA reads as TGTGCCAGCAGAACCACTAGCGTAGGAGAGCAGTTCTTC. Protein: CASRTTSVGEQFF.

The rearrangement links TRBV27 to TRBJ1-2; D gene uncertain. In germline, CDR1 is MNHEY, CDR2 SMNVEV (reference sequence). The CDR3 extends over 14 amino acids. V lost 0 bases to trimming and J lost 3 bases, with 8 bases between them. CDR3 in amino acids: CASSLSGPHYGYTF. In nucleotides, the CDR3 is TGTGCCAGCAGTTTATCTGGACCACACTATGGCTACACCTTC.

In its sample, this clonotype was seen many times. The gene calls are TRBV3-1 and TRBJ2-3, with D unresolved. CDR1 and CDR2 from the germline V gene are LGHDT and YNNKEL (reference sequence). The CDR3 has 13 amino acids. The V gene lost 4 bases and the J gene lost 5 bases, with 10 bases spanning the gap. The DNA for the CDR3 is TGTGCCAGCAGCCCAAGTCAGGAAGATACGCAGTATTTT. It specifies CASSPSQEDTQYF.

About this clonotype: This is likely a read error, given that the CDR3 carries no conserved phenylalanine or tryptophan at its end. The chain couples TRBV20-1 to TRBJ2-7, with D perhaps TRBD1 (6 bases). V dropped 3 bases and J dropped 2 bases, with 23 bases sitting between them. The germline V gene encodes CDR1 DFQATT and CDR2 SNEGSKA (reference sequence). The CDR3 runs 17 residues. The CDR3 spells CSASAFPGRGRAYEQYL. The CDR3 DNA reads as TGCAGTGCTAGTGCCTTTCCCGGCAGGGGTCGAGCCTACGAGCAGTACTTA.

The CDR3 loop is CAISESKGGVSGANVLTF. As DNA, the CDR3 is TGTGCCATCAGTGAGTCGAAGGGAGGAGTGTCTGGGGCCAACGTCCTGACTTTC. This chain links TRBV10-3 with TRBJ2-6; a possible D gene is TRBD2 (6 bases). From germline, CDR1 is ENHRY and CDR2 SYGVKD. The CDR3 runs to 18 residues. Trimming pared 0 bases from V and 1 base from J, leaving 13 bases between.

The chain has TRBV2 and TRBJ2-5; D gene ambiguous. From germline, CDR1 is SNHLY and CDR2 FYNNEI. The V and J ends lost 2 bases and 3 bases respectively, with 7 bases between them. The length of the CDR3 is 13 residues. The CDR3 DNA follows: TGTGCCAGCAGTGAATTCCTCGAAGAGACCCAGTACTTC. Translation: CASSEFLEETQYF. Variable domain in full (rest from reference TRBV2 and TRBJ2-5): EPEVTQTPSHQVTQMGQEVILRCVPISNHLYFYWYRQILGQKVEFLVSFYNNEISEKSEIFDDQFSVERPDGSNFTLKIRSTKLEDSAMYFCASSEFLEETQYFGPGTRLLVL.

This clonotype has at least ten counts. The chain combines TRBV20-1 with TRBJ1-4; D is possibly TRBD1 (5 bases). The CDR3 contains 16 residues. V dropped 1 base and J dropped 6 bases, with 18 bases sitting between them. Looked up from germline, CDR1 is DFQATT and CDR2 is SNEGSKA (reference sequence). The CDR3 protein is CSARGGDLAIDEKLFF. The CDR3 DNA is TGCAGTGCTAGAGGGGGCGATCTCGCCATCGATGAAAAACTGTTTTTT.

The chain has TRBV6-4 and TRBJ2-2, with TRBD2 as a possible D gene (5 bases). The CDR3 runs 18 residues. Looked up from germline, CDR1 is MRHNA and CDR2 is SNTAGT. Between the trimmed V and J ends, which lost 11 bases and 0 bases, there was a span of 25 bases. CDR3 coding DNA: TGTGCCTTCTGTTTATGGCTTAGGAGCGGACCGAACACCGGGGAGCTGTTTTTT. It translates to CAFCLWLRSGPNTGELFF.